The count of the clone carrying this T cell receptor beta chain is one. The antigen is not known. This sample was taken from a study of immune cell composition in non-small cell lung cancer. In germline, CDR1 is MNHEY, CDR2 SMNVEV (reference sequence). V shed 6 bases and J shed 2 bases, with 13 bases lying between them. CDR3 length: 14 residues. Normal lung was taken at the farthest possible site, at least 3 cm from tumour. Method: immunoSEQ multiplex PCR; TCRdb's copy keeps in-frame clones and lacks some. The repertoire consists of some 970 clones, with over 65% occurring once and the leading ten covering just under 20%. General study points: Adenocarcinomas with higher top tumour-associated clone frequency had more reactive TILs. It was not proven that tumour-reactive clones equal dominant tumour-associated clones. No significant correlation existed between pack-years smoked and tumour clonality.

The specimen sequenced was non-adjacent lung tissue. The clonotype originates from a human donor with non-small cell lung cancer. The chain has TRBV27 and TRBJ2-5; no reliable D call. The DNA of the CDR3 is TGTGCCAGCAGCTCCCTTCTAAGGCAAGAGACCCAGTACTTC. Protein product: CASSSLLRQETQYF.